This record covers a single T cell receptor (beta chain). The data were obtained in a study of blood T cell repertoires in COVID-19. The wider study: Sites in the United States, Italy and Spain provided acute and convalescent COVID-19 samples. Sources were T cells, B-cell-depleted T cells, or PBMCs; the material itself was cDNA or gDNA.

Some clones are missing from TCRdb's copy, which holds only in-frame ones; the method was immunoSEQ multiplex PCR. The table shows about 340,000 clones, with around 91% occurring only once. V was cut by 0 bases and J by 3 bases, with 4 bases left in between. The CDR3 consists of 13 residues. Germline values: CDR1 SGHRS, CDR2 YFSETQ. The receptor comes from a woman aged 18-35 years who had recovered from COVID-19. This chain uses TRBV5-1 with TRBJ1-3; D is unclear. The specimen sequenced was peripheral blood. The CDR3 DNA reads as TGCGCCAGCAGCTTGGATCTTGGAAACACCATATATTTT. Translated: CASSLDLGNTIYF.